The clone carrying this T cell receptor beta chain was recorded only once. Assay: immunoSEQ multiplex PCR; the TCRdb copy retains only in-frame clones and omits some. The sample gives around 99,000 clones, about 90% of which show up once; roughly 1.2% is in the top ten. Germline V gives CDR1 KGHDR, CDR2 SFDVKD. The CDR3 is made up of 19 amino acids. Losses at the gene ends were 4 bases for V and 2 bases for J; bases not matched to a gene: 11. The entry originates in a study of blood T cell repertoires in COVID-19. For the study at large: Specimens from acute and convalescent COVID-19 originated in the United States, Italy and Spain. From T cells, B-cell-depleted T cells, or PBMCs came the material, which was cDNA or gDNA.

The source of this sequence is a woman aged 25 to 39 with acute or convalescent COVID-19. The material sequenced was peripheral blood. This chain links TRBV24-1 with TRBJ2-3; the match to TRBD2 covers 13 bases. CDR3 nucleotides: TGTGCCACCAGTGACCTAAAAGGGACTAGCGGGGTTCTCACAGATACGCAGTATTTT. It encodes CATSDLKGTSGVLTDTQYF.